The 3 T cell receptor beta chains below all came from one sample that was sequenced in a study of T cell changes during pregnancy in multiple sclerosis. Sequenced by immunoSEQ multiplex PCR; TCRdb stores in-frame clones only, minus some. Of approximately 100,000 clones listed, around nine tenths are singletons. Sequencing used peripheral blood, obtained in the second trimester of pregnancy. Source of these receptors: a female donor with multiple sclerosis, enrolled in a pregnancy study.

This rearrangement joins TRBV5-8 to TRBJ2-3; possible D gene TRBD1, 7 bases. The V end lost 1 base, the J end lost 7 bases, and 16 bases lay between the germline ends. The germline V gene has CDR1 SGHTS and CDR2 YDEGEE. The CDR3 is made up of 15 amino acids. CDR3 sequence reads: CASSLPSGGPNTQYF. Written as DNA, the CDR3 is TGTGCCAGCAGCTTGCCCTCAGGGGGGCCCAATACGCAGTATTTT.

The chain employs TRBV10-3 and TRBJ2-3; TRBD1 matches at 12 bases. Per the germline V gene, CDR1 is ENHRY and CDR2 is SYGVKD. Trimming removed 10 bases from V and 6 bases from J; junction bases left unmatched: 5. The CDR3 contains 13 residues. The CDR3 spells CASRDRGPDTQYF. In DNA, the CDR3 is TGTGCCAGCCGGGACAGGGGGCCTGATACGCAGTATTTT.

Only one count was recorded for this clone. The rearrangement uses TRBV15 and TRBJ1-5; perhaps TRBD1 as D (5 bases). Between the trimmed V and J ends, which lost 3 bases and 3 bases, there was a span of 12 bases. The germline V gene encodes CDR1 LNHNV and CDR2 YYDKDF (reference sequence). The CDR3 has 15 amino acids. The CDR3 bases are TGTGCCACCAGCAGGTCCGGGGGAGACAATCAGCCCCAGCATTTT. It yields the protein CATSRSGGDNQPQHF.